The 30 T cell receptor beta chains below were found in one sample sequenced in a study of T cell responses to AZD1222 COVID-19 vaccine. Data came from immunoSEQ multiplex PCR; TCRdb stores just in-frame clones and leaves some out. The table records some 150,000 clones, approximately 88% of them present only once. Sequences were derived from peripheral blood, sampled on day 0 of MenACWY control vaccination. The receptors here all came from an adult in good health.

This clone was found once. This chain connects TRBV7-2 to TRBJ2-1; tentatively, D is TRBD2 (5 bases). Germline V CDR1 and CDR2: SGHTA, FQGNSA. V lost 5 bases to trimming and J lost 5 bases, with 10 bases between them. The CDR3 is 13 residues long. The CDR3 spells CASSRGRDNEQFF. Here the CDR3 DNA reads TGTGCCAGCAGCCGTGGGAGAGACAATGAGCAGTTCTTC. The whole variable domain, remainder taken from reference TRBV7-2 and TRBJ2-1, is GAGVSQSPSNKVTEKGKDVELRCDPISGHTALYWYRQSLGQGLEFLIYFQGNSAPDKSGLPSDRFSAERTGGSVSTLTIQRTQQEDSAVYLCASSRGRDNEQFFGPGTRLTVL.

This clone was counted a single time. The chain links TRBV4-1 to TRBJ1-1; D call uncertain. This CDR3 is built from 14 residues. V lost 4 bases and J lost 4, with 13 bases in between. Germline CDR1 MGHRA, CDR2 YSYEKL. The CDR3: CASSLKGSGTEAFF. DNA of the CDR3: TGCGCCAGCAGCCTAAAGGGTTCCGGCACTGAAGCTTTCTTT.

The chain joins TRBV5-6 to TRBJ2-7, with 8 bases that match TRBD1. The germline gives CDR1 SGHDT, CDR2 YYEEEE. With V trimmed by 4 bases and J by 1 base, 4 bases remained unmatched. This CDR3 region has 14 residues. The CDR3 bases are TGTGCCAGCAGCAACGGACAGGGTTCCTACGAGCAGTACTTC. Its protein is CASSNGQGSYEQYF.

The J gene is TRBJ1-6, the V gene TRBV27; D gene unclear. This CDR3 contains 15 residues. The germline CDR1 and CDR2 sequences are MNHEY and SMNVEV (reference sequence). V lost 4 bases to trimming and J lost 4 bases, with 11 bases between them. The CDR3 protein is CASSSPTDYNSPLHF. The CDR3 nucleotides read TGTGCCAGCAGTTCCCCCACGGATTATAATTCACCCCTCCACTTT.

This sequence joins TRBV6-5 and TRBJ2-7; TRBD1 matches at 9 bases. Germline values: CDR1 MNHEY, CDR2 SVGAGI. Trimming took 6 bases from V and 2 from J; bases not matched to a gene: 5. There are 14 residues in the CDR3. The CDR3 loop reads CASRWDREAYEQYF. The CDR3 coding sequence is TGTGCCAGCAGATGGGACAGGGAGGCCTACGAGCAGTACTTC.

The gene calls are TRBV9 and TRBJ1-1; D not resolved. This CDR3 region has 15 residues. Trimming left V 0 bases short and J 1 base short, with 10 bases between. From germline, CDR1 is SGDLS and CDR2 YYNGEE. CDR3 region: CASSVGWGGNTEAFF. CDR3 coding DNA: TGTGCCAGCAGCGTAGGTTGGGGAGGGAACACTGAAGCTTTCTTT.

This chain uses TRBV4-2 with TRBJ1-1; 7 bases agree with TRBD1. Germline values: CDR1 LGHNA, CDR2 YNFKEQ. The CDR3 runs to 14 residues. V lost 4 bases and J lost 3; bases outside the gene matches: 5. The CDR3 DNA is TGTGCCAGCAGCCTGACAGGGTACGACACTGAAGCTTTCTTT. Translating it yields CASSLTGYDTEAFF.

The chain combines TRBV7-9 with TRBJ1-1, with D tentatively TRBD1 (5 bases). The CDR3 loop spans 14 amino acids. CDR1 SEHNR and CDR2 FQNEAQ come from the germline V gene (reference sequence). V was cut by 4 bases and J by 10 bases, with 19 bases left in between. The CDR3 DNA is TGTGCCAGCAGCTCCCGGGGCTCCGGGGGAGGAGCTTTCTTT. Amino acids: CASSSRGSGGGAFF.

The CDR3 DNA follows: TGTGCCATCAGACAGGGGAGTGAGCAGTACTTC. Translated, it gives CAIRQGSEQYF. The chain couples TRBV10-3 to TRBJ2-7; 7 positions agree with TRBD1. The CDR3 has 11 residues. V lost 6 bases to trimming and J lost 7 bases; unmatched junction nucleotides: 3. Germline CDR1 and CDR2: ENHRY and SYGVKD.

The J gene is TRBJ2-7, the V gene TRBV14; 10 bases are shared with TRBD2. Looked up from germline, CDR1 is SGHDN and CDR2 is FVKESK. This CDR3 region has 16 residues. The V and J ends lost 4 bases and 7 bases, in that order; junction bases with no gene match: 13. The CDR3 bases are TGTGCCAGCAGCCTTGAATCAGCGGGAGGGCCGGGAGAGCAGTACTTC. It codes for CASSLESAGGPGEQYF.

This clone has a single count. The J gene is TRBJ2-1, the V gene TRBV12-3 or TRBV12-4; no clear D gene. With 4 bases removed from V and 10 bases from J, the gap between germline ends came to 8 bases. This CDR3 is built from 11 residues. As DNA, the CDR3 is TGTGCCAGCAGTTATCGTAAGGAGCAGTTCTTC. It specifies CASSYRKEQFF.

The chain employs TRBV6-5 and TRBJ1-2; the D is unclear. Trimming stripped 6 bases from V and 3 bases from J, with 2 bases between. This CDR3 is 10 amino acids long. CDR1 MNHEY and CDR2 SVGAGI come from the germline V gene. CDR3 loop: CASSDYGYTF. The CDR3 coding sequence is TGTGCCAGCAGCGACTATGGCTACACCTTC.

The CDR3 is CASSPERYTDTQYF. CDR3 sequence (DNA): TGTGCCAGCAGTCCCGAGCGGTACACAGATACGCAGTATTTT. The V call is TRBV28, the J call TRBJ2-3, with D perhaps TRBD2 (5 bases). The CDR3 spans 14 residues. Trimming removed 5 bases from V and 2 bases from J, with 11 bases in between. Germline assignment: CDR1 MDHEN and CDR2 SYDVKM.

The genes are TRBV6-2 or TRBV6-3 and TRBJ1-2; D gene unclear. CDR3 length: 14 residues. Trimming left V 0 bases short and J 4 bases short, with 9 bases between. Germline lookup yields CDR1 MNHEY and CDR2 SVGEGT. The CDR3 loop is CASSYSGRGYGYTF. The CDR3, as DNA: TGTGCCAGCAGTTACTCGGGCAGAGGCTATGGCTACACCTTC.

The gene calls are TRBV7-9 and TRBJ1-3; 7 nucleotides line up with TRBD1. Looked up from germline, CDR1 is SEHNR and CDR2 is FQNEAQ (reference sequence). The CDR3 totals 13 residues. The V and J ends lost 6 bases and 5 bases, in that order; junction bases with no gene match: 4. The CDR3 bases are TGTGCCAGCAGGGCAGGGGGGAGAAACACCATATATTTT. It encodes CASRAGGRNTIYF.

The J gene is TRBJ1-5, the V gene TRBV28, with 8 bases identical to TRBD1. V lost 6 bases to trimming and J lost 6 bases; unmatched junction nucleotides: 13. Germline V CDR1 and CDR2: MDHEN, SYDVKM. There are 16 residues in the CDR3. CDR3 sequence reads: CASRPNRQGQGQPQHF. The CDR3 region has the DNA TGTGCCAGCAGGCCGAACCGACAGGGGCAGGGTCAGCCCCAGCATTTT.

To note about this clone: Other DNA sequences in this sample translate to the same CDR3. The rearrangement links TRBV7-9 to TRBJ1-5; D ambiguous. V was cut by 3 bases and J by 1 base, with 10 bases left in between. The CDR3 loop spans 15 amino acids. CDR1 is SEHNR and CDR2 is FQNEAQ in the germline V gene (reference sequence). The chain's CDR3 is CASSLGYGSNQPQHF. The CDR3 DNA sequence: TGTGCCAGCAGCTTGGGGTATGGGAGCAATCAGCCCCAGCATTTT.

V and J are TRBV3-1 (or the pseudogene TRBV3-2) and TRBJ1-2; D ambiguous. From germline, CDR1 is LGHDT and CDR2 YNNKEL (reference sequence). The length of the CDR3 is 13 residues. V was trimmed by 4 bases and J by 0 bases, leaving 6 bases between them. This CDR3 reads CASSLRANYGYTF. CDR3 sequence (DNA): TGTGCCAGCAGCCTGAGAGCTAACTATGGCTACACCTTC.

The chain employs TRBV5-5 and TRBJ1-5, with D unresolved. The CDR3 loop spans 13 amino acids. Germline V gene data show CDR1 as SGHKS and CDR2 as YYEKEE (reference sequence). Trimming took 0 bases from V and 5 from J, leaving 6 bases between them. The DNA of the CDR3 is TGTGCCAGCAGCTTGGGCAGCGATCAGCCCCAGCATTTT. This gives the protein CASSLGSDQPQHF.

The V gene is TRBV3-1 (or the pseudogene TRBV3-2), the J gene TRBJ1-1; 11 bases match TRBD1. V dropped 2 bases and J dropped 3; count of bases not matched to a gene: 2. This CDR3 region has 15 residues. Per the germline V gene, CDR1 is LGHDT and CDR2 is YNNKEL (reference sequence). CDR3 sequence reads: CASSQLGQGDTEAFF. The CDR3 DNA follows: TGTGCCAGCAGCCAACTGGGACAGGGGGACACTGAAGCTTTCTTT.

For the CDR3, the DNA is TGTGCCAGCAGCCCCCGAGGTGAAAAACTGTTTTTT. Residues: CASSPRGEKLFF. V gene TRBV11-2 combines with J gene TRBJ1-4, with D uncertain. V was clipped by 5 bases and J by 7 bases, with 8 bases between them. Germline CDR1 and CDR2: SGHAT and FQNNGV. There are 12 residues in the CDR3.

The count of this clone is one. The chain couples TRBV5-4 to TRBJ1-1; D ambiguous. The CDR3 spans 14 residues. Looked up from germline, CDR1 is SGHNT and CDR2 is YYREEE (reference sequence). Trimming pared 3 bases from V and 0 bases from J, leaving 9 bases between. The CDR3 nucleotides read TGTGCCAGCAGCTCGAGAGGGATGAACACTGAAGCTTTCTTT. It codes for CASSSRGMNTEAFF.

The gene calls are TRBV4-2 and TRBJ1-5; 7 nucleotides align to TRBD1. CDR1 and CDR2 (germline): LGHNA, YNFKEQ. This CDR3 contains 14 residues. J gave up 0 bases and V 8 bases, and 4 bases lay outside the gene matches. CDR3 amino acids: CASGQVNSNQPQHF. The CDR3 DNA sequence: TGTGCCAGCGGACAGGTGAATAGCAATCAGCCCCAGCATTTT.

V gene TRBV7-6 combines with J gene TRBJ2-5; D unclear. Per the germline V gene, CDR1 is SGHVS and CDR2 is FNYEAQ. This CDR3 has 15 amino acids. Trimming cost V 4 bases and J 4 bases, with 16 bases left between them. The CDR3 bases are TGTGCCAGCAGCTCCCAACAAGGTCCGGGAGAGACCCAGTACTTC. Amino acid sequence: CASSSQQGPGETQYF. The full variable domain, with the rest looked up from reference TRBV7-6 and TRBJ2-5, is GAGVSQSPRYKVTKRGQDVALRCDPISGHVSLYWYRQALGQGPEFLTYFNYEAQQDKSGLPNDRFSAERPEGSISTLTIQRTEQRDSAMYRCASSSQQGPGETQYFGPGTRLLVL.

Here the CDR3 DNA reads TGTGCCAGTAGTCGGCAGGGGGCAGTGGGAGAAGCTTTCTTT. It specifies CASSRQGAVGEAFF. The chain uses TRBV11-3 and TRBJ1-1; 8 bases align to TRBD1. CDR1 is SGHNT, CDR2 YENEEA, per germline. This CDR3 is 14 amino acids long. The V gene end was trimmed by 9 bases and the J gene end by 8 bases; junction bases not matched to a gene: 14.

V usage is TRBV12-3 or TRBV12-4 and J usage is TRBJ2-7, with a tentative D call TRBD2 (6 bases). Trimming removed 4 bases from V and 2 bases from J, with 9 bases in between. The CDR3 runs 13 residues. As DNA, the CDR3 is TGTGCCAGCAGTTCGGGCGGGACCTACGAGCAGTACTTC. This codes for CASSSGGTYEQYF.

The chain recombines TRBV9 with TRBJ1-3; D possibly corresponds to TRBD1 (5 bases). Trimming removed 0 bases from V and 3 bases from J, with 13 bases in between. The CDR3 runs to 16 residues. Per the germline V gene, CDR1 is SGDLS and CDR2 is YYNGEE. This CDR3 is CASSVASGDGGNTIYF. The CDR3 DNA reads TGTGCCAGCAGCGTAGCTAGTGGGGACGGTGGAAACACCATATATTTT.

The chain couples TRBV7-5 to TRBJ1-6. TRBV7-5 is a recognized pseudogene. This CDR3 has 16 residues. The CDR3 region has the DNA TGTGCCAGAAGCGTACGGGACCGAACAGATAATTCACCCCTCCACTTT. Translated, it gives CARSVRDRTDNSPLHF.

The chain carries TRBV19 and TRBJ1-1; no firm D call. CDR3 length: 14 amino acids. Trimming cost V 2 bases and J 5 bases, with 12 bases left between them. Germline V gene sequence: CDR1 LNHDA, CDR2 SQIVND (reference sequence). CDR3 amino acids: CASSITFTRTEAFF. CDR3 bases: TGTGCCAGTAGTATAACCTTTACGAGGACTGAAGCTTTCTTT.

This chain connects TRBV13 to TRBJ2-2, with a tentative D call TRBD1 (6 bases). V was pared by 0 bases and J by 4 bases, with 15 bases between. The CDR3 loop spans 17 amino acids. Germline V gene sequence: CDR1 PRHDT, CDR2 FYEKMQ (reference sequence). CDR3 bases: TGTGCCAGCAGCTTAGGTTGGACAGTCGATGGCACCGGGGAGCTGTTTTTT. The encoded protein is CASSLGWTVDGTGELFF.